The following is a T cell receptor (beta chain) sequence with its context. The target antigen is unknown. The PCR had 60 Vbeta and 13 Jbeta primers. TCRdb keeps only in-frame clones here, not all; method: immunoSEQ multiplex PCR. The sample has more than 100,000 clones; around 65% are singletons. The data stem from a study of cytomegalovirus exposure and HLA in healthy donors. Study in general: T cells numbering about 179 million yielded some 100 million unique TCR beta sequences in an earlier analysis.

CDR3 length: 16 residues. With V trimmed by 1 base and J by 5 bases, 10 bases remained unmatched. Germline CDR1 is LNHDA and CDR2 is SQIVND (reference sequence). Study-wide results and limits: In a later analysis, a missense DCLRE1C variant was linked to TCR beta V- and J-gene trimming.

The sequencing input was PBMCs. The receptor was derived from a man in his late teens or twenties in good health and CMV-seronegative. The V and J genes are TRBV19 and TRBJ2-7, with 8 bases fitting TRBD2. Here the CDR3 reads CASSIGHRGGRDEQYF. CDR3 nucleotide sequence: TGTGCCAGTAGTATAGGCCACCGGGGGGGGCGCGACGAGCAGTACTTC.